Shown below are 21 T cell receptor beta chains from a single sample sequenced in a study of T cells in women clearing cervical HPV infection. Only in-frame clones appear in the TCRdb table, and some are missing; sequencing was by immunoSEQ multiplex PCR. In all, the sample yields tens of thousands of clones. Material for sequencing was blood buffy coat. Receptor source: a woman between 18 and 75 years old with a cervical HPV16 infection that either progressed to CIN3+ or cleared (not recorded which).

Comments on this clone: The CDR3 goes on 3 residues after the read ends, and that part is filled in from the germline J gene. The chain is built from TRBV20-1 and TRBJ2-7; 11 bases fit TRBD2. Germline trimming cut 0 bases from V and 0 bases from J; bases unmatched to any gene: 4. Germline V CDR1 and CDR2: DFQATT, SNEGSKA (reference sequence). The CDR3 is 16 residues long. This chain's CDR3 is CSARDDGTSGSYEQYF. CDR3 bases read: TGCAGTGCTAGAGATGACGGGACTAGCGGCTCCTACGAG.

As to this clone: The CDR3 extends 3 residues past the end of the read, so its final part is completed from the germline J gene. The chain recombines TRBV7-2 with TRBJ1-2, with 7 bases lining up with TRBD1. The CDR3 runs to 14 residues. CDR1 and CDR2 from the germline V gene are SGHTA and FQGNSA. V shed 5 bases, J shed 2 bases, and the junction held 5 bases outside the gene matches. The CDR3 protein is CASSNRDSNYGYTF. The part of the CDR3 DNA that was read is TGTGCCAGCAGCAACCGGGACAGCAACTATGGC. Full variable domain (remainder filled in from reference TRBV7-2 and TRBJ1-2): GAGVSQSPSNKVTEKGKDVELRCDPISGHTALYWYRQSLGQGLEFLIYFQGNSAPDKSGLPSDRFSAERTGGSVSTLTIQRTQQEDSAVYLCASSNRDSNYGYTFGSGTRLTVV.

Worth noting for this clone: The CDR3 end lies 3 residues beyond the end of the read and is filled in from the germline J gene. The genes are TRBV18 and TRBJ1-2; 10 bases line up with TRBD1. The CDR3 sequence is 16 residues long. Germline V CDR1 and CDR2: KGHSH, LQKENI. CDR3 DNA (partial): TGTGCCAGCTCACCGTCTGCAGGGACAGGGGAGAATGAC. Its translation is CASSPSAGTGEND. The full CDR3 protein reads CASSPSAGTGENDYTF.

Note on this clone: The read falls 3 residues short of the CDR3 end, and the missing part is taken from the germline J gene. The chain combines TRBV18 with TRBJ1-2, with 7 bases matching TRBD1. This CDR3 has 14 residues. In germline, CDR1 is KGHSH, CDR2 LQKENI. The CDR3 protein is CASSPRGQPYDYTF. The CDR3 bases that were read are TGTGCCAGCTCACCGCGGGGACAGCCCTACGAC.

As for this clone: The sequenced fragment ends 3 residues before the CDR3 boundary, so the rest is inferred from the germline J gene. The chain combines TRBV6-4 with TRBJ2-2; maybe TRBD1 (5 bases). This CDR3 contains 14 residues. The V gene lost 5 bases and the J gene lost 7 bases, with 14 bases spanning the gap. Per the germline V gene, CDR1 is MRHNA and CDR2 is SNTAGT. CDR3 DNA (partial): TGTGCCAGCAGTTCAACCCCAGGGAACGGGGAG. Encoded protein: CASSSTPGNGE. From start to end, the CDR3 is CASSSTPGNGELFF.

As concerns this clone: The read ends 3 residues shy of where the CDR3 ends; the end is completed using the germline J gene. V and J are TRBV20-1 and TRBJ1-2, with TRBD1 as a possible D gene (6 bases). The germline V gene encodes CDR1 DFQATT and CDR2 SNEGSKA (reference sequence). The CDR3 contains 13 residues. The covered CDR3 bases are TGCAGTGCTAGAGAGCACAGGGATTTGCGC. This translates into CSAREHRDLR. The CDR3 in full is CSAREHRDLRYTF.

CDR3 DNA (partial): TGCAGTGCTACGGTGGCTGCAGGGTGGGATACG. Protein: CSATVAAGWDT. From start to end, the CDR3 is CSATVAAGWDTQYF. This chain uses TRBV20-1 with TRBJ2-3; weak D call: TRBD1 (5 bases). The read falls 3 residues short of the CDR3 end, and the missing part is taken from the germline J gene. V lost 4 bases to trimming and J lost 6 bases, with 17 bases between them. CDR3 size: 14 residues. The V gene's germline CDR1 is DFQATT and CDR2 SNEGSKA (reference sequence).

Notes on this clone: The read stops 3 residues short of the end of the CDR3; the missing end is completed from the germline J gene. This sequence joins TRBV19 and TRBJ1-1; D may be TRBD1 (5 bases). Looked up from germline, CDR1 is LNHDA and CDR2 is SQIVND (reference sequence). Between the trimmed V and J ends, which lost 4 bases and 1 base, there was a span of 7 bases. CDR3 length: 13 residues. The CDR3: CASSTQENTEAFF. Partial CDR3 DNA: TGTGCCAGTAGTACACAGGAGAACACTGAA.

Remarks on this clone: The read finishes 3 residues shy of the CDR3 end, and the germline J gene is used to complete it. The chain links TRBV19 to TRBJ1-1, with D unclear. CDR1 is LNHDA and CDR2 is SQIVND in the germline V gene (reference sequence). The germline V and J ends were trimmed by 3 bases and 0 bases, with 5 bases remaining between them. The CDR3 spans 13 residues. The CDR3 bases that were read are TGTGCCAGTAGTATTAGCGTGAACACTGAA. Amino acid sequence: CASSISVNTE. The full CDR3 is CASSISVNTEAFF.

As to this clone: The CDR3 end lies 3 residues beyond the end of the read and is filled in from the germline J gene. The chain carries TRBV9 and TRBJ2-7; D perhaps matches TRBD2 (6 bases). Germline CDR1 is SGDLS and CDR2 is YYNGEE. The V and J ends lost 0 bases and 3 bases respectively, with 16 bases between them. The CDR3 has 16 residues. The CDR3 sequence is CASSVDGTQSIYEQYF. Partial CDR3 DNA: TGTGCCAGCAGCGTAGACGGGACTCAGAGCATCTACGAG. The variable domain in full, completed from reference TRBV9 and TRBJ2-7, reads DSGVTQTPKHLITATGQRVTLRCSPRSGDLSVYWYQQSLDQGLQFLIQYYNGEERAKGNILERFSAQQFPDLHSELNLSSLELGDSALYFCASSVDGTQSIYEQYFGPGTRLTVT.

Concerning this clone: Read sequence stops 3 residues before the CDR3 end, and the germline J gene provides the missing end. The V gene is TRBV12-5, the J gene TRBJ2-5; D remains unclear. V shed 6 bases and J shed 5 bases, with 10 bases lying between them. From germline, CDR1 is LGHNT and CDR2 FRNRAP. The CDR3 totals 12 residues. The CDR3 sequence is CASGALSETQYF. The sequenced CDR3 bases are TGTGCTAGTGGGGCCCTCTCGGAGACC.

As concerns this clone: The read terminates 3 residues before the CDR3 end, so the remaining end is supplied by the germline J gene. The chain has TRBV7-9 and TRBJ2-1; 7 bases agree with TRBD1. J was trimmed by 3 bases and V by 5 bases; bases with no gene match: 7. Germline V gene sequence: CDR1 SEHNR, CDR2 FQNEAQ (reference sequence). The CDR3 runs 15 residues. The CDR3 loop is CASSPRGSDYNEQFF. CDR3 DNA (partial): TGTGCCAGCAGCCCCAGGGGGTCGGACTACAATGAG.

The covered CDR3 bases are TGCGCCAGCAGCGCGACCGGGACAGGGGGCTATGAG. It yields the protein CASSATGTGGYE. The whole CDR3 reads CASSATGTGGYEQFF. The J gene is TRBJ2-1, the V gene TRBV5-1, with 12 bases that match TRBD1. The CDR3 is cut off 3 residues early in the read; its end comes from the germline J gene. CDR3 length: 15 residues. The trim removed 4 bases at V and 8 bases at J, leaving 7 bases unmatched. CDR1 is SGHRS, CDR2 YFSETQ, per germline.

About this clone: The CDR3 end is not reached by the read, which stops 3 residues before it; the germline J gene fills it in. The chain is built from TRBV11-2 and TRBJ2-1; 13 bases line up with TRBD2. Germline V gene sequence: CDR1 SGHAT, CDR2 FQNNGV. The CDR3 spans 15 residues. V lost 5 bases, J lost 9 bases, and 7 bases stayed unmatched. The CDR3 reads CASSTLAGGLSEQFF. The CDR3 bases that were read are TGTGCCAGCAGCACACTAGCGGGAGGGCTTAGTGAG.

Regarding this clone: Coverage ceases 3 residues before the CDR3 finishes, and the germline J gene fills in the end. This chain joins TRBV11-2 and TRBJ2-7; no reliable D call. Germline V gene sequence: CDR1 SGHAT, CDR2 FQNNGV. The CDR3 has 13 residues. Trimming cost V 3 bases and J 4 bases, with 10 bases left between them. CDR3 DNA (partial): TGTGCCAGCAGCTTCAATCAGGTATACGAG. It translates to CASSFNQVYE. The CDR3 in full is CASSFNQVYEQYF.

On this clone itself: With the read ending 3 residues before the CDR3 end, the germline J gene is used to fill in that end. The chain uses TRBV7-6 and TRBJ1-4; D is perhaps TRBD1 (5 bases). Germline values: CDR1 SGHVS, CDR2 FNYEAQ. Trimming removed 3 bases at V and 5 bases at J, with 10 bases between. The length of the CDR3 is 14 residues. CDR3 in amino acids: CASSFGGGNEKLFF. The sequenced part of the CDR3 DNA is TGTGCCAGCAGCTTTGGGGGGGGGAATGAAAAA. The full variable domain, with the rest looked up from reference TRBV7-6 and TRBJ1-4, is GAGVSQSPRYKVTKRGQDVALRCDPISGHVSLYWYRQALGQGPEFLTYFNYEAQQDKSGLPNDRFSAERPEGSISTLTIQRTEQRDSAMYRCASSFGGGNEKLFFGSGTQLSVL.

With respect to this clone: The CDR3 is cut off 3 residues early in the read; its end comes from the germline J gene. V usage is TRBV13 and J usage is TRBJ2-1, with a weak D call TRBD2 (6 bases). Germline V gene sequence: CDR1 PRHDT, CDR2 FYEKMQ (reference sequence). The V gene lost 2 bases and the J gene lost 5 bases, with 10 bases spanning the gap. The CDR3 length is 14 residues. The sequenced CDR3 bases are TGTGCCAGCAGCTTACCGACTAGGAACAATGAG. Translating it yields CASSLPTRNNE. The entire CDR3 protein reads CASSLPTRNNEQFF.

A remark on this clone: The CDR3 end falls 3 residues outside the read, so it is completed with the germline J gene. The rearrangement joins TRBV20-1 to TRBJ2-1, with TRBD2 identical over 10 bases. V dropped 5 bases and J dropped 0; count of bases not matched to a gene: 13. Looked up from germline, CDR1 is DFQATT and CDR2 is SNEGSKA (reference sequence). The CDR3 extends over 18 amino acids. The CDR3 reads CSAVESGRAPLSYNEQFF. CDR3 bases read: TGCAGTGCTGTTGAGAGCGGGAGGGCCCCTCTCTCCTACAATGAG.

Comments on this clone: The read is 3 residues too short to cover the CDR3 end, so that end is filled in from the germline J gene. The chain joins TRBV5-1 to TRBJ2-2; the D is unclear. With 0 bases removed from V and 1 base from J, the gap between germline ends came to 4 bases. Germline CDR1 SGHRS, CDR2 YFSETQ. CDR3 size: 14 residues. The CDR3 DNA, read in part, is TGCGCCAGCAGCTTGGGACAGAACACCGGGGAG. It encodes CASSLGQNTGE. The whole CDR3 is CASSLGQNTGELFF.

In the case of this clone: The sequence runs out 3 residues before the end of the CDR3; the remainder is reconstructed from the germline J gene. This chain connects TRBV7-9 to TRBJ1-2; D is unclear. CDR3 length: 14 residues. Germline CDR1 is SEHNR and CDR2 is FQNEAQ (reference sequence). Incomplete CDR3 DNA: TGTGCCAGCAGGTCTAGCGGGAGTAACAATGAC. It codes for CASRSSGSNND. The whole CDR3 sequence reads CASRSSGSNNDYTF.

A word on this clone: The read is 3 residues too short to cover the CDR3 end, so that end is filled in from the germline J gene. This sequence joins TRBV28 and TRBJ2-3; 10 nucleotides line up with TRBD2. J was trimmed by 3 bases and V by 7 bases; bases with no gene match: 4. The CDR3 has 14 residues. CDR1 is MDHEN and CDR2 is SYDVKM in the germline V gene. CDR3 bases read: TGTGCCAGCACCGTGACTAGCGGGACAGATACG. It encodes CASTVTSGTDT. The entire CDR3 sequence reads CASTVTSGTDTQYF.